This T cell receptor (beta chain) came from a study of T cell repertoires in cytomegalovirus infection. Study as a whole: From public TCR beta signatures came an indication of both CMV infection and matching HLA type.

Study findings and constraints: The cumulative frequency of public TCR beta families distinguished individuals who carried CMV together with the relevant HLA. There were HLA-C-restricted CMV-specific TCR beta clonotypes dominating the ex vivo response.

CDR3 size: 16 residues. Looked up from germline, CDR1 is SGHTA and CDR2 is FQGTGA. The germline V and J ends were trimmed by 5 bases and 3 bases, with 19 bases remaining between them. TCRdb analysed the reads with MiXCR anew, one entry per CDR3 protein. The top ten hold under 30% of the sample, which has under 600,000 distinct CDR3 sequences, 16% seen once. This clonotype came up a few times. The antigen remains unidentified. This receptor was identified in a human donor in good health (CMV status not recorded). Some clones in this sample may be carry-over from other donors' samples. This chain connects TRBV7-3 to TRBJ1-2, with D possibly TRBD1 on 5 matching bases. Sequencing was performed on CD8+ T cells from PBMCs. Written as DNA, the CDR3 is TGTGCCAGCAGCCCCCTCGTCCGGGGGATGGACTATGGCTACACCTTC. Residues: CASSPLVRGMDYGYTF.